This T cell receptor beta chain was found in a study of cytomegalovirus exposure and HLA in healthy donors. Study-wide findings and caveats: Presence/absence analyses assumed roughly uniform sequencing depth across donors, which may not hold. In a later analysis, several top co-occurrence clusters appeared linked to parvovirus B19, influenza, CMV and Epstein-Barr virus. Three CMV-associated chains were confirmed in vitro to be specific for CMV antigens.

Both 60 Vbeta primers and 13 Jbeta primers went into the PCR. Clones were read by immunoSEQ multiplex PCR, and TCRdb kept only the in-frame ones, dropping some. The sample has a few hundred thousand clones, about 80% seen once. Germline loops: CDR1 SGHVS, CDR2 FNYEAQ. The J segment lost 8 bases and the V segment lost 5 bases, leaving 11 bases of the junction unmatched. There are 16 residues in the CDR3. Concerning this clone itself: Its antigen is as yet unknown.

The specimen was PBMCs. The chain joins TRBV7-6 to TRBJ2-1; 11 bases line up with TRBD2. The clonotype originates from a woman aged 60-70 years in good health and CMV-seropositive. The CDR3: CASSPQLAGEVYEQFF. The CDR3 region has the DNA TGTGCCAGCAGCCCGCAACTAGCGGGAGAAGTTTATGAGCAGTTCTTC.